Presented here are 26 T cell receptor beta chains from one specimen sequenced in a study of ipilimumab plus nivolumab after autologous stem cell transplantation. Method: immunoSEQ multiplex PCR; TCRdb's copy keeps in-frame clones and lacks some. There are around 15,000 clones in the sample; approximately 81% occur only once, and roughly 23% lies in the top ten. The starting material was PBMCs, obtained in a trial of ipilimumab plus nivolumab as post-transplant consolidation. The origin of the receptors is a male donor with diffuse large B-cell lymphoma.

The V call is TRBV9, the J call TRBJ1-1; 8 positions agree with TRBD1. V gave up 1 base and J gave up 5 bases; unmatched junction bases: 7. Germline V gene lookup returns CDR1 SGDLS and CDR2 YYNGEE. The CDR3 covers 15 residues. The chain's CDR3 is CASSVQPDRVTEAFF. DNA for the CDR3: TGTGCCAGCAGCGTACAACCGGACAGGGTGACTGAAGCTTTCTTT.

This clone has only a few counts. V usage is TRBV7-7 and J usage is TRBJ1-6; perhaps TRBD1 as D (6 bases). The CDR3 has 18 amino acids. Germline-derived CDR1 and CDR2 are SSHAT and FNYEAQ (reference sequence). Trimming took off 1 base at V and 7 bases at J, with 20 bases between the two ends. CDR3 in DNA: TGTGCCAGCAGCTTAGTACAGACAGGCCACCGGGTCAATTCACCCCTCCACTTT. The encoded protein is CASSLVQTGHRVNSPLHF.

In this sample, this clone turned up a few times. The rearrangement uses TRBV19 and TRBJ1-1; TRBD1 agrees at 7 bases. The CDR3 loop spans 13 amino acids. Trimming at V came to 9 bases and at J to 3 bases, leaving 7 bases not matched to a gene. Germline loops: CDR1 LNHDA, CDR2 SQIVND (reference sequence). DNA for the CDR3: TGTGCCAGCACCCAGGGGGGGTACACTGAAGCTTTCTTT. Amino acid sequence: CASTQGGYTEAFF.

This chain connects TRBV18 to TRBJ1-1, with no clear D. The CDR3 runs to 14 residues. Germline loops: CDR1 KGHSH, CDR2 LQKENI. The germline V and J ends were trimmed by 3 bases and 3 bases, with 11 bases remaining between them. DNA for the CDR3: TGTGCCAGCTCACCGCTCGGGGAGGACACTGAAGCTTTCTTT. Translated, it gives CASSPLGEDTEAFF.

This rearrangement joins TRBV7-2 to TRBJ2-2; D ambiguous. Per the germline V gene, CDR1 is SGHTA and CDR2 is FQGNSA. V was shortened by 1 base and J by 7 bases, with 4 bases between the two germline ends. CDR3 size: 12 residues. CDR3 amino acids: CASSLGHGELFF. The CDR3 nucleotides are TGTGCCAGCAGCTTAGGTCACGGGGAGCTGTTTTTT.

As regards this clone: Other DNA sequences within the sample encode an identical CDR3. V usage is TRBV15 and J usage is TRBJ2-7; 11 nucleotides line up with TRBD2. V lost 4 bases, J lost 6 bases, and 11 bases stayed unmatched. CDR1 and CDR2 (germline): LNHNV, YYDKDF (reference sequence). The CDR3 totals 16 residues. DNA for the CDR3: TGTGCCACCAGCAAACTAGCGGGGGTTCGACCCAGCGAGCAGTACTTC. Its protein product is CATSKLAGVRPSEQYF.

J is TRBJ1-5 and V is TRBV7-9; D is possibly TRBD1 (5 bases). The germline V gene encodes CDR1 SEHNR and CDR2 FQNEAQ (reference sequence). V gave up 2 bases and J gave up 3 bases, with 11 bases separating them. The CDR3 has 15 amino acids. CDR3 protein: CASSLSEGPNQPQHF. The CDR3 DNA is TGTGCCAGCAGCTTAAGTGAGGGACCCAATCAGCCCCAGCATTTT.

The CDR3 spells CASSLFGAGVGEQYF. The CDR3 DNA reads TGTGCCAGCAGCTTATTCGGTGCAGGGGTGGGGGAGCAGTACTTC. The chain is built from TRBV7-9 and TRBJ2-5, with a tentative D call TRBD1 (6 bases). Trimming took off 2 bases at V and 11 bases at J, with 21 bases between the two ends. Germline CDR1 reads SEHNR; CDR2 reads FQNEAQ (reference sequence). The CDR3 has 15 residues.

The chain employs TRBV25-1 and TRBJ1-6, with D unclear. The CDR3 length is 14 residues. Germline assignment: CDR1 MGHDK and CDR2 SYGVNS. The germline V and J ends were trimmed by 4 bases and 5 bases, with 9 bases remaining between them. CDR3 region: CASSGQGNNSPLHF. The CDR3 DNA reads TGTGCCAGCAGTGGGCAAGGGAATAATTCACCCCTCCACTTT.

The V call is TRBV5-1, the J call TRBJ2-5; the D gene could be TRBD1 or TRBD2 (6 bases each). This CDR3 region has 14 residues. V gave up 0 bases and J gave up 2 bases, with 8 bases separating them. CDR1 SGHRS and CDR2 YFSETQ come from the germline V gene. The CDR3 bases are TGCGCCAGCAGCTTGGAGGGGGGACAAGAGACCCAGTACTTC. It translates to CASSLEGGQETQYF.

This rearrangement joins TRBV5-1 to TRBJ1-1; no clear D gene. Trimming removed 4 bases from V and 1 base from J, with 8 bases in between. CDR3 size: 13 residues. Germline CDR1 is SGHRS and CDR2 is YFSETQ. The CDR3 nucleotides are TGCGCCAGCAGCCCGGACGGGAACACTGAAGCTTTCTTT. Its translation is CASSPDGNTEAFF.

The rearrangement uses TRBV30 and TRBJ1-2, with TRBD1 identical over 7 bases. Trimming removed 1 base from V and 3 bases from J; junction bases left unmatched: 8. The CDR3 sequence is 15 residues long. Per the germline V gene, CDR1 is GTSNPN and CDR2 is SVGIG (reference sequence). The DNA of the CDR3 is TGTGCCTGGAGTGCCCCCCGGACAGGAGACTATGGCTACACCTTC. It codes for CAWSAPRTGDYGYTF.

For the CDR3, the DNA is TGTGCCAGCAGCGCGCTAGGACAGAGCAATCAGCCCCAGCATTTT. Translated: CASSALGQSNQPQHF. The chain joins TRBV6-5 to TRBJ1-5; TRBD1 might be the D (6 bases). The CDR3 runs 15 residues. Germline loops: CDR1 MNHEY, CDR2 SVGAGI. Trimming pared 6 bases from V and 1 base from J, leaving 13 bases between.

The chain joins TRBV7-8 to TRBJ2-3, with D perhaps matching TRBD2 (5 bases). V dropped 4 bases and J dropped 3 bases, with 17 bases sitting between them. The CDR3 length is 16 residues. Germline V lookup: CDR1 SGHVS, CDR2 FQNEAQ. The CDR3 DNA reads TGTGCCAGCAGCTCTAGCCGGACTCCTGGGACAGATACGCAGTATTTT. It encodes CASSSSRTPGTDTQYF. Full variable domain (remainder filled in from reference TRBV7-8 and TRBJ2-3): GAGVSQSPRYKVAKRGQDVALRCDPISGHVSLFWYQQALGQGPEFLTYFQNEAQLDKSGLPSDRFFAERPEGSVSTLKIQRTQQEDSAVYLCASSSSRTPGTDTQYFGPGTRLTVL.

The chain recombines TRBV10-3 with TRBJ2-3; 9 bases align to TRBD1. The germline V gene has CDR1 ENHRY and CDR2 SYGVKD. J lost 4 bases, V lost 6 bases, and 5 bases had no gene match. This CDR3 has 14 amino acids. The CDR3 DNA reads TGTGCCATCAGGGGACAGGGTTGGTCAGATACGCAGTATTTT. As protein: CAIRGQGWSDTQYF.

CDR3 loop: CASSQDERGALRQYF. CDR3 DNA sequence: TGCGCCAGCAGCCAAGATGAGCGGGGGGCCTTACGGCAGTACTTC. This chain uses TRBV4-1 with TRBJ2-7; TRBD2 aligns across 9 bases. CDR1 and CDR2 (germline): MGHRA, YSYEKL. The trim removed 0 bases at V and 9 bases at J, leaving 9 bases unmatched. The CDR3 totals 15 residues.

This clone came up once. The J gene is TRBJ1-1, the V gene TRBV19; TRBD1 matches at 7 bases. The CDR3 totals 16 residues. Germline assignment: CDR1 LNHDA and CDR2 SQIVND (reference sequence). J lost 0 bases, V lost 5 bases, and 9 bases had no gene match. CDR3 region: CASSSGGQIMNTEAFF. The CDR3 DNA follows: TGTGCCAGTAGTTCTGGGGGACAGATAATGAACACTGAAGCTTTCTTT.

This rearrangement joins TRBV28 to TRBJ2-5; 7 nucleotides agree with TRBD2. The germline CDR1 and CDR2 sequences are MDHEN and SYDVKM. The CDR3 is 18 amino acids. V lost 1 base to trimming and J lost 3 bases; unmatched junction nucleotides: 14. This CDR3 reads CASSLFPHTMGLKETQYF. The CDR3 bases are TGTGCCAGCAGTTTATTCCCACATACTATGGGACTAAAAGAGACCCAGTACTTC.

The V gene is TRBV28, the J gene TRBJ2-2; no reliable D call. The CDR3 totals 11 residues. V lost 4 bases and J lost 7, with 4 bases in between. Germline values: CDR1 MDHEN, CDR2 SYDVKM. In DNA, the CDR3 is TGTGCCAGCAGTTCAATCGGGGAGCTGTTTTTT. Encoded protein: CASSSIGELFF.

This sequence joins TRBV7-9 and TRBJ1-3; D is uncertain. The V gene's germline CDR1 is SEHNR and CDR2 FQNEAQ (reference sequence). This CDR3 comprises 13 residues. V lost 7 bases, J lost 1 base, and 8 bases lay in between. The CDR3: CASTLLSGNTIYF. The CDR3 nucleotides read TGTGCCAGCACCCTCTTGTCTGGAAACACCATATATTTT.

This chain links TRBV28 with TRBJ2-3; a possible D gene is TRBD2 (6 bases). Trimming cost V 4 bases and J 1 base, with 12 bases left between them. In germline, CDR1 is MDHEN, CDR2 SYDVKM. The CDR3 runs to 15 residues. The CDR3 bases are TGTGCCAGCAGTTCCCCGGGACTCGGCACAGATACGCAGTATTTT. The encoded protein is CASSSPGLGTDTQYF.

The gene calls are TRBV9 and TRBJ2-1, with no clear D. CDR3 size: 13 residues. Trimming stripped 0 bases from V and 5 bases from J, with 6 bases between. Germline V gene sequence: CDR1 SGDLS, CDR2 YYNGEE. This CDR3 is CASSVEANNEQFF. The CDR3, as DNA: TGTGCCAGCAGCGTAGAGGCCAACAATGAGCAGTTCTTC.

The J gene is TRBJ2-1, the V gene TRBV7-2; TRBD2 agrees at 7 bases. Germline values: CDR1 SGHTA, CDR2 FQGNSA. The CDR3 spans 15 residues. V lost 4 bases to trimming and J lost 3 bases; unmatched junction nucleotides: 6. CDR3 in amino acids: CASSWDYTHYNEQFF. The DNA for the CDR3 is TGTGCCAGCAGCTGGGACTACACACACTACAATGAGCAGTTCTTC.

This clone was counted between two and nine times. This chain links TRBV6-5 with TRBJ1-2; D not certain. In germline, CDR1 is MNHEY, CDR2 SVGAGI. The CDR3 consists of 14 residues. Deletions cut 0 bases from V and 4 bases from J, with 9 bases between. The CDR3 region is CASSYSMGSYGYTF. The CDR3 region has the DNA TGTGCCAGCAGTTACTCGATGGGCAGCTATGGCTACACCTTC.

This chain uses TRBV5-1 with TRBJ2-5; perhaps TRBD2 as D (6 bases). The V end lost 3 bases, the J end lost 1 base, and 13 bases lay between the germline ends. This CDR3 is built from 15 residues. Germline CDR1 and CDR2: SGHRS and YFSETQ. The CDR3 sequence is CASSSNSGSQETQYF. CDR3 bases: TGCGCCAGCAGCTCAAATAGCGGCAGCCAAGAGACCCAGTACTTC.

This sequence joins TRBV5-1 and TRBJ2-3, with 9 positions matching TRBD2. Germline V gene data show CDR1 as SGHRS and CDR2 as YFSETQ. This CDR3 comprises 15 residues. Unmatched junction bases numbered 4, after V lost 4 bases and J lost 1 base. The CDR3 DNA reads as TGCGCCAGCAGCAGGGGACTAGCCGGCACAGATACGCAGTATTTT. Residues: CASSRGLAGTDTQYF.